This T cell receptor beta chain was captured by sequencing in a study of cytomegalovirus exposure and HLA in healthy donors. Study summary: Membership in the Caucasian-associated ancestry cluster was found for 81% of 300 to 500 genotyped donors.

Primers for the PCR totalled 60 Vbeta and 13 Jbeta. Libraries were prepared by immunoSEQ multiplex PCR; TCRdb keeps only in-frame clonotypes and omits some of them. The sample includes roughly 160,000 clones, 84% of them seen just once. Turning to this clone: Its antigen is undetermined.

Study observations and caveats: HLA restriction was apparent for most CMV-associated TCR beta chains in a later analysis.

In germline, CDR1 is MNHEY, CDR2 SVGAGI. Trimming left V 2 bases short and J 8 bases short, with 15 bases between. The CDR3 contains 14 residues. This receptor was obtained from a boy between 2 and 10 years old in good health and CMV-seronegative. The sample comprised PBMCs. V is TRBV6-5 and J is TRBJ1-2, with D unclear. The CDR3 reads CASSYGGSAYGYTF. CDR3 in DNA: TGTGCCAGCAGTTACGGTGGCAGCGCTTACGGCTACACCTTC.